The TCR beta chain described here comes from a study of vaccination effects on CD4 cells after COVID-19. Study-level information: Researchers reported culturing 1.5 million to 2 million PBMC in each well, adding about 9.5 IU/ml IL-2 and about 10 ug/ml peptides. The study, taken as a whole, reports: Healthy vaccinees had only 1 of 255 vaccine-induced clones cross-react with common cold coronaviruses.

TCRdb keeps only in-frame clones here, not all; method: immunoSEQ multiplex PCR. The sample records tens of thousands of clones, 70% to 80% being singletons. To note about this clone: Its antigen is undetermined.

This CDR3 region has 14 residues. Trimming took 0 bases from V and 1 from J, leaving 6 bases between them. Germline loops: CDR1 LNHDA, CDR2 SQIVND (reference sequence). Subsequent to ten to eleven days of culture, CD4+ T cells were isolated. BNT162b2 vaccine or mRNA-1273 vaccine was given to participants in two doses. This receptor was identified in a human donor who received a COVID-19 vaccine. The sequencing here drew on CD4+ T cells from PBMCs cultured without peptide, taken after COVID-19 vaccination. V and J are TRBV19 and TRBJ1-2; no clear D. As DNA, the CDR3 is TGTGCCAGTAGTATAGAAACGGGTAACTATGGCTACACCTTC. It is translated as CASSIETGNYGYTF. Using reference TRBV19 and TRBJ1-2 for the parts outside the CDR3, the full variable domain is DGGITQSPKYLFRKEGQNVTLSCEQNLNHDAMYWYRQDPGQGLRLIYYSQIVNDFQKGDIAEGYSVSREKKESFPLTVTSAQKNPTAFYLCASSIETGNYGYTFGSGTRLTVV.